One and the same sample provided the 21 T cell receptor beta chains below, sequenced in a study of CD8 T cells in Susac syndrome (dated by TCRdb to between 2018 and 2020). The library relied on the immunoSEQ multiplex PCR assay. RNA was extracted with the RNeasy kit and about 0.5 to 1 ug was reverse transcribed using random hexamers. TCRdb cleaned the public reads at Q25 with fastp, built clones with MiXCR and kept in-frame beta chains. Identical CDR3 proteins give one entry, which carries the most common genes and DNA. Within this sample are 110,000 or so distinct CDR3 sequences, with around 92% of them counted one time only. Approximately 0.093% of the sample belongs to the ten largest clones. Sequencing was carried out using CD4+ T cells from PBMCs. The receptors originated from a human donor with multiple sclerosis.

The chain couples TRBV13 to TRBJ1-1; maybe TRBD1 (6 bases). Deletions cut 5 bases from V and 6 bases from J, with 16 bases between. The CDR3 has 14 amino acids. CDR1 PRHDT and CDR2 FYEKMQ come from the germline V gene (reference sequence). The DNA for the CDR3 is TGTGCCAGCAGCGATACAGGGAGGTCATCTGAAGCTTTCTTT. Translating it yields CASSDTGRSSEAFF.

The V gene is TRBV30, the J gene TRBJ1-5; D possibly corresponds to TRBD1 (5 bases). The ends were cut back, 2 bases at V and 7 bases at J, with 21 bases in the middle. The CDR3 covers 16 residues. CDR1 and CDR2 from the germline V gene are GTSNPN and SVGIG (reference sequence). This CDR3 is CAWSLRDSRGFQPQHF. The CDR3 DNA follows: TGTGCCTGGAGTCTTCGGGACTCGAGGGGATTCCAGCCCCAGCATTTT.

The chain has TRBV30 and TRBJ1-5; 8 positions match TRBD1. Germline CDR1 is GTSNPN and CDR2 is SVGIG (reference sequence). Trimming cost V 0 bases and J 6 bases; bases outside gene matches: 13. The CDR3 length is 17 residues. The CDR3 reads CAWSVRGVWDRRQPQHF. The CDR3 nucleotides read TGTGCCTGGAGTGTAAGAGGGGTTTGGGACAGGCGTCAGCCCCAGCATTTT.

The gene calls are TRBV29-1 and TRBJ1-1; 9 bases are a match to TRBD1. From germline, CDR1 is SQVTM and CDR2 ANQGSEA. The CDR3 has 12 amino acids. With 7 bases clipped from V and 3 bases from J, the junction kept 3 bases outside the gene matches. CDR3 nucleotide sequence: TGCAGCGCCCGGACAGGGGACACTGAAGCTTTCTTT. It codes for CSARTGDTEAFF.

The V and J genes are TRBV12-3 or TRBV12-4 and TRBJ1-3; a possible D gene is TRBD1 (5 bases). Trimming cost V 7 bases and J 0 bases, with 13 bases left between them. The CDR3 has 15 amino acids. The CDR3 loop is CASKKGTFSGNTIYF. The CDR3 bases are TGTGCCAGCAAGAAGGGGACGTTCTCTGGAAACACCATATATTTT.

The chain couples TRBV7-3 to TRBJ2-5; D is uncertain. The CDR3 runs to 15 residues. CDR1 and CDR2 (germline): SGHTA, FQGTGA. Trimming stripped 2 bases from V and 4 bases from J, with 14 bases between. CDR3 sequence (DNA): TGTGCCAGCAGCTTATACGGTAACTCGGGAGAGACCCAGTACTTC. Amino acids: CASSLYGNSGETQYF.

The gene calls are TRBV6-1 and TRBJ1-1; D perhaps matches TRBD1 (6 bases). V was shortened by 10 bases and J by 4 bases, with 19 bases between the two germline ends. The V gene's germline CDR1 is MNHNS and CDR2 SASEGT. The length of the CDR3 is 14 residues. The CDR3 sequence: CATTGDLGVTEAFF. Here the CDR3 DNA reads TGTGCCACGACAGGAGACCTTGGGGTCACTGAAGCTTTCTTT.

The chain has TRBV18 and TRBJ2-1; 7 bases agree with TRBD1. Germline trimming cut 6 bases from V and 3 bases from J; bases unmatched to any gene: 11. The CDR3 is 16 residues long. CDR1 is KGHSH, CDR2 LQKENI, per germline. CDR3 residues: CASSSLATGFYNEQFF. CDR3 DNA: TGTGCCAGCTCCTCCCTTGCGACAGGGTTCTACAATGAGCAGTTCTTC.

V is TRBV7-2 and J is TRBJ1-2, with D uncertain. The V and J ends lost 5 bases and 2 bases respectively, with 9 bases between them. Germline CDR1 SGHTA, CDR2 FQGNSA. The CDR3 consists of 13 residues. The CDR3 coding sequence is TGTGCCAGCAGCGAAACCCGAAACTATGGCTACACCTTC. Translating gives CASSETRNYGYTF.

V and J are TRBV29-1 and TRBJ2-3, with 7 bases aligning to TRBD1. V lost 7 bases and J lost 3; bases outside the gene matches: 10. Germline V gene lookup returns CDR1 SQVTM and CDR2 ANQGSEA. The length of the CDR3 is 14 residues. This CDR3 is CSAMLGTATDTQYF. DNA for the CDR3: TGCAGCGCGATGCTGGGGACAGCGACAGATACGCAGTATTTT.

The table lists this clonotype with a few counts. The chain recombines TRBV4-1 with TRBJ2-7; D is perhaps TRBD1 or TRBD2 (5 bases each). The CDR3 extends over 19 amino acids. The V end was cut by 1 base, the J end by 0 bases, with 22 bases between. Germline lookup yields CDR1 MGHRA and CDR2 YSYEKL. CDR3 residues: CASSQAGILDGDLSYEQYF. CDR3 bases: TGCGCCAGCAGCCAAGCGGGGATACTGGACGGGGACCTCTCCTACGAGCAGTACTTC.

The gene calls are TRBV6-4 and TRBJ2-3; D is perhaps TRBD1 or TRBD2 (5 bases each). CDR3 length equals 13 residues. Trimming removed 3 bases from V and 8 bases from J, with 12 bases in between. The germline V gene encodes CDR1 MRHNA and CDR2 SNTAGT. CDR3 nucleotides: TGTGCCAGCAGTGAAACAAGGGACGGTACGCAGTATTTT. Residues: CASSETRDGTQYF.

The chain joins TRBV12-5 to TRBJ1-2; 9 positions match TRBD1. The V gene's germline CDR1 is LGHNT and CDR2 FRNRAP. The CDR3 length is 15 residues. J lost 8 bases, V lost 5 bases, and 12 bases had no gene match. The CDR3 spells CASGLGTGPMEGYTF. The CDR3 nucleotides read TGTGCTAGTGGTCTTGGGACAGGGCCCATGGAGGGCTACACCTTC.

This chain joins TRBV5-4 and TRBJ2-7, with 9 nucleotides matching TRBD1. The germline V gene encodes CDR1 SGHNT and CDR2 YYREEE (reference sequence). The CDR3 consists of 14 residues. With V trimmed by 3 bases and J by 3 bases, 4 bases remained unmatched. The DNA of the CDR3 is TGTGCCAGCAGCTCCGGGACAGGGATCTACGAGCAGTACTTC. Protein product: CASSSGTGIYEQYF.

V and J are TRBV18 and TRBJ1-1; D is unresolved. The CDR3 covers 14 residues. CDR1 KGHSH and CDR2 LQKENI come from the germline V gene. The V gene lost 3 bases and the J gene lost 1 base, with 9 bases spanning the gap. Written as DNA, the CDR3 is TGTGCCAGCTCACCCACAGCGCGGAACACTGAAGCTTTCTTT. It yields the protein CASSPTARNTEAFF.

This chain links TRBV19 with TRBJ1-6; no clear D gene. Trimming left V 3 bases short and J 7 bases short, with 10 bases between. Germline V gives CDR1 LNHDA, CDR2 SQIVND (reference sequence). This CDR3 is 14 amino acids long. The CDR3 DNA reads TGTGCCAGTAGTATTGGCACAGCAAATTCACCCCTCCACTTT. Translation gives CASSIGTANSPLHF. The variable domain in full, completed from reference TRBV19 and TRBJ1-6, reads DGGITQSPKYLFRKEGQNVTLSCEQNLNHDAMYWYRQDPGQGLRLIYYSQIVNDFQKGDIAEGYSVSREKKESFPLTVTSAQKNPTAFYLCASSIGTANSPLHFGNGTRLTVT.

V gene TRBV6-5 combines with J gene TRBJ1-2; 10 bases are a match to TRBD1. J gave up 8 bases and V 11 bases, and 11 bases lay outside the gene matches. The CDR3 spans 13 residues. Looked up from germline, CDR1 is MNHEY and CDR2 is SVGAGI. This CDR3 reads CAAQDRGHSGYTF. Here the CDR3 DNA reads TGTGCCGCCCAAGACAGGGGGCATTCCGGCTACACCTTC.

V usage is TRBV9 and J usage is TRBJ2-1, with TRBD2 matching 10 bases. Germline trimming cut 6 bases from V and 5 bases from J; bases unmatched to any gene: 8. CDR3 length: 15 amino acids. CDR1 SGDLS and CDR2 YYNGEE come from the germline V gene. The CDR3 region is CASTRGTSANNEQFF. CDR3 bases: TGTGCCAGCACCCGAGGGACTAGCGCGAACAATGAGCAGTTCTTC.

This clonotype was found a few times. This rearrangement joins TRBV7-9 to TRBJ2-7; 11 positions match TRBD1. Germline CDR1 is SEHNR and CDR2 is FQNEAQ (reference sequence). V was pared by 3 bases and J by 5 bases, with 6 bases of the junction left unmatched. The CDR3 contains 15 residues. As DNA, the CDR3 is TGTGCCAGCAGCTTCCCCGGGACAGGGGGTAACGAGCAGTACTTC. Translated: CASSFPGTGGNEQYF.

The genes are TRBV20-1 and TRBJ2-5; weak D call: TRBD2 (6 bases). The CDR3 spans 14 residues. Germline V gives CDR1 DFQATT, CDR2 SNEGSKA (reference sequence). Trimming removed 0 bases at V and 5 bases at J, with 13 bases between. The CDR3 DNA sequence: TGCAGTGCTAGAGATAGGCGGGCGGGGGAGACCCAGTACTTC. It encodes CSARDRRAGETQYF.

The chain carries TRBV20-1 and TRBJ1-3; 9 bases are a match to TRBD1. Germline CDR1 reads DFQATT; CDR2 reads SNEGSKA (reference sequence). This CDR3 comprises 18 residues. With V trimmed by 5 bases and J by 1 base, 15 bases remained unmatched. This chain's CDR3 is CSARSGTGRLGSGNTIYF. CDR3 nucleotide sequence: TGCAGTGCTCGGTCGGGGACAGGGCGCTTAGGGTCTGGAAACACCATATATTTT.